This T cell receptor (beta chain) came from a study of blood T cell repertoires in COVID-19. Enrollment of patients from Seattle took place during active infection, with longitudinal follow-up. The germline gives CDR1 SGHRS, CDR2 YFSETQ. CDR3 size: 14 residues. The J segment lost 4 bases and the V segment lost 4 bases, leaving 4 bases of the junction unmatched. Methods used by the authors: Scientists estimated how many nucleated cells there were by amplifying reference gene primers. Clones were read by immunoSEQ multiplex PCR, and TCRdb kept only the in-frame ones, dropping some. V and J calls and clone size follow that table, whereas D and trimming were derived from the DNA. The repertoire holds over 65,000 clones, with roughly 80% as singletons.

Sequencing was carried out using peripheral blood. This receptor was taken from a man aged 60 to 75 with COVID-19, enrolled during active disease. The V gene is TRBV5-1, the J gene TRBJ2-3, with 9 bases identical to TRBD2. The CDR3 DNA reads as TGCGCCAGCAGCCAGACTAGCGGCCCAGATACGCAGTATTTT. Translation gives CASSQTSGPDTQYF.